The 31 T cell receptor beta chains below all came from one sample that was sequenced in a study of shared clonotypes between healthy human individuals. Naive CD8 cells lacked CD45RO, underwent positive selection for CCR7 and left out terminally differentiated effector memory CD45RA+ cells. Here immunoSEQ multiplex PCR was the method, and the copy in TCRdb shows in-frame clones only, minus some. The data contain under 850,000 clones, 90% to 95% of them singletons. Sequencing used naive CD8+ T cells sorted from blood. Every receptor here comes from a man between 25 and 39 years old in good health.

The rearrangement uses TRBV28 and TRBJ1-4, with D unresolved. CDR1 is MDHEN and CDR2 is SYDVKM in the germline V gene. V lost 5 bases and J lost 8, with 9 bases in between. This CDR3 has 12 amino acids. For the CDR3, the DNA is TGTGCCAGCAGTAGAGGACCCGAAAAACTGTTTTTT. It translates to CASSRGPEKLFF.

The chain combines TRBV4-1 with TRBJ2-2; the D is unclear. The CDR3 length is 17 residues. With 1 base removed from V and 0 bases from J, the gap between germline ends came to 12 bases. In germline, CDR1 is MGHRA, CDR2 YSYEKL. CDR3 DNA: TGCGCCAGCAGCCAAGTCTTATCGGCTTCGAACACCGGGGAGCTGTTTTTT. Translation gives CASSQVLSASNTGELFF.

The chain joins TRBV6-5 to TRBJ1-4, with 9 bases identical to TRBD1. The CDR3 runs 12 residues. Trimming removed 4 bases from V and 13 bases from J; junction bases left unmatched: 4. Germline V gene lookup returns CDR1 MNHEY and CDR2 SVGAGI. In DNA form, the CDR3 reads TGTGCCAGCAGTTCCACAGGGGGCTTACTGTTTTTT. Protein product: CASSSTGGLLFF.

The CDR3: CASSLLDRYEQYF. CDR3 nucleotide sequence: TGTGCCAGCAGCTTACTTGACAGGTACGAGCAGTACTTC. The V call is TRBV7-9, the J call TRBJ2-7, with D possibly matching TRBD1 (6 bases). The CDR3 runs 13 residues. Germline lookup yields CDR1 SEHNR and CDR2 FQNEAQ (reference sequence). Between the trimmed V and J ends, which lost 2 bases and 4 bases, there was a span of 9 bases.

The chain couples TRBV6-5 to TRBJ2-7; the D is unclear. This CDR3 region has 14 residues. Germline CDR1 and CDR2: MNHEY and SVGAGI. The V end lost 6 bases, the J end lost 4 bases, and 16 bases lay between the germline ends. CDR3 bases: TGTGCCAGCAGAGAGGCCGGACCGCTATACGAGCAGTACTTC. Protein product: CASREAGPLYEQYF.

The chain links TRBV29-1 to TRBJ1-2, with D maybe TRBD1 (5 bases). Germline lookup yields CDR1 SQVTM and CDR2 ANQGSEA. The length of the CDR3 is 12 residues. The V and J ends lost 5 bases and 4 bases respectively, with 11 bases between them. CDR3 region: CSVLAGLYGYTF. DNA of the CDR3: TGCAGCGTTTTAGCAGGGCTCTATGGCTACACCTTC.

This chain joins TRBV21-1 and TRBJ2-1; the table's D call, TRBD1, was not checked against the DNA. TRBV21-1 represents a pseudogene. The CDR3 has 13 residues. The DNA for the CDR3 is TGTGCCAGCACCCCTTCGGGGAGACAGGGTAGGTTCTTC. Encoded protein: CASTPSGRQGRFF.

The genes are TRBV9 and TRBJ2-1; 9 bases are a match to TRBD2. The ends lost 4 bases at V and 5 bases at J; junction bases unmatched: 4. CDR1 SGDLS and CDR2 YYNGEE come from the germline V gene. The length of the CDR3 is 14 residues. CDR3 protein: CASSQAGGNNEQFF. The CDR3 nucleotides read TGTGCCAGCAGCCAGGCGGGGGGGAACAATGAGCAGTTCTTC.

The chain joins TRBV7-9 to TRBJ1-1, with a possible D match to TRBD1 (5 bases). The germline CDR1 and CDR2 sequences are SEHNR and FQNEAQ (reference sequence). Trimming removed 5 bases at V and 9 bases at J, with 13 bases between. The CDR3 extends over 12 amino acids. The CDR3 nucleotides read TGTGCCAGCAGCCTCGGGGGGGAGAAAGCTTTCTTT. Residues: CASSLGGEKAFF.

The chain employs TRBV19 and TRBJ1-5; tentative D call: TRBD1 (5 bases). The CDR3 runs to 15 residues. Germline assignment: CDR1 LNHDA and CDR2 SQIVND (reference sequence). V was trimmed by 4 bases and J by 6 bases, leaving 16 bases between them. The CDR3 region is CASSNTFGGLQPQHF. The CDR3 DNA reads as TGTGCCAGTAGTAATACCTTCGGGGGACTTCAGCCCCAGCATTTT. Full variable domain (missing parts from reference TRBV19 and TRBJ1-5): DGGITQSPKYLFRKEGQNVTLSCEQNLNHDAMYWYRQDPGQGLRLIYYSQIVNDFQKGDIAEGYSVSREKKESFPLTVTSAQKNPTAFYLCASSNTFGGLQPQHFGDGTRLSIL.

The CDR3 protein is CSVGTSGISYEQYF. DNA for the CDR3: TGCAGCGTTGGGACTAGCGGCATATCCTACGAGCAGTACTTC. The V and J genes are TRBV29-1 and TRBJ2-7, with TRBD2 identical over 10 bases. The V gene end was trimmed by 4 bases and the J gene end by 1 base; junction bases not matched to a gene: 4. This CDR3 contains 14 residues. Germline V gives CDR1 SQVTM, CDR2 ANQGSEA.

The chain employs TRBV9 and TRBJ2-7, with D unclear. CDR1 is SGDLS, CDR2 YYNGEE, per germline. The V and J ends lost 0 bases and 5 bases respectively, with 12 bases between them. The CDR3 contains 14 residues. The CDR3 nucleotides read TGTGCCAGCAGCGTAGAACCGTCACTCGACGAGCAGTACTTC. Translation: CASSVEPSLDEQYF.

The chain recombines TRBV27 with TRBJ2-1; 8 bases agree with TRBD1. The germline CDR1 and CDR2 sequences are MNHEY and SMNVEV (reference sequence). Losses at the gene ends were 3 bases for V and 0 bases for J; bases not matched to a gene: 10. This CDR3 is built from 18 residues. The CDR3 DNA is TGTGCCAGCAGTTTCCTCGGACAGGGCACCCACTCCTACAATGAGCAGTTCTTC. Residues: CASSFLGQGTHSYNEQFF.

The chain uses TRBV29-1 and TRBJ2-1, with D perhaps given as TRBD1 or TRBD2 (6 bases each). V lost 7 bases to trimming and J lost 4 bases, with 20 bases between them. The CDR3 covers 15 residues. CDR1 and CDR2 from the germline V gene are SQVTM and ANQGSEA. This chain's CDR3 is CSETQGTASYNEQFF. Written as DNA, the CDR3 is TGCAGCGAAACTCAGGGGACTGCGAGTTACAATGAGCAGTTCTTC.

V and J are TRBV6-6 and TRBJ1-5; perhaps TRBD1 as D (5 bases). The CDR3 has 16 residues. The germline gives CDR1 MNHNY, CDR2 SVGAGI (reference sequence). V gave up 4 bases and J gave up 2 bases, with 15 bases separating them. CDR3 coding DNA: TGTGCCAGCAGTTTGGCAGGGACGTACGGCAATCAGCCCCAGCATTTT. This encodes CASSLAGTYGNQPQHF.

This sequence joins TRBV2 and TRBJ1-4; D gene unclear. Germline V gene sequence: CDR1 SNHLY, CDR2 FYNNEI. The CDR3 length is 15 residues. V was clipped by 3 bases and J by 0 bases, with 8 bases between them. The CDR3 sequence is CASSDIAATNEKLFF. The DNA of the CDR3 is TGTGCCAGCAGTGATATCGCCGCAACTAATGAAAAACTGTTTTTT.

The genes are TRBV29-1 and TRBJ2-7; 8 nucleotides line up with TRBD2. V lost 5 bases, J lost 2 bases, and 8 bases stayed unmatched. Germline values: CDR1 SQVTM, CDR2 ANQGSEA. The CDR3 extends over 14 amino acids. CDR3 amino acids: CSVLLAAMPYEQYF. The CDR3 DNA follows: TGCAGCGTTCTACTAGCGGCCATGCCCTACGAGCAGTACTTC.

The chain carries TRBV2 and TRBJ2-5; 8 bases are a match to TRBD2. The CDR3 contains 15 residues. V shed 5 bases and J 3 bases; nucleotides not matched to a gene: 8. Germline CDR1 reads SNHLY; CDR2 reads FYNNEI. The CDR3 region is CASSPLRAGEETQYF. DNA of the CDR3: TGTGCCAGCAGTCCCCTACGAGCGGGAGAAGAGACCCAGTACTTC.

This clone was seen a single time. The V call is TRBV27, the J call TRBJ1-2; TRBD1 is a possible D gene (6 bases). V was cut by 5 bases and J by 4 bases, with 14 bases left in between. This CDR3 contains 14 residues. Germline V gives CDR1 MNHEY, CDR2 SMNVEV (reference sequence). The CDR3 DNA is TGTGCCAGCAGTCGGGGGGCGCTCGGCTATGGCTACACCTTC. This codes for CASSRGALGYGYTF.

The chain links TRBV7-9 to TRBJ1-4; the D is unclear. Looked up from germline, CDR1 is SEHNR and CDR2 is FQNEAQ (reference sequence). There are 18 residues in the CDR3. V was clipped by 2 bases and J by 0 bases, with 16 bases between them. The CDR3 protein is CASSLLGGGRATNEKLFF. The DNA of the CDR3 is TGTGCCAGCAGCTTATTGGGAGGCGGGAGAGCAACTAATGAAAAACTGTTTTTT.

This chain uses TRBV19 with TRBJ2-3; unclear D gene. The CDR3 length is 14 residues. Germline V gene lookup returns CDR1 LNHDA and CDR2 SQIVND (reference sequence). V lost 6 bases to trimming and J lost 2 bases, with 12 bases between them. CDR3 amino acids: CASRPGRYTDTQYF. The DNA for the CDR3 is TGTGCCAGTAGGCCCGGTCGGTACACAGATACGCAGTATTTT.

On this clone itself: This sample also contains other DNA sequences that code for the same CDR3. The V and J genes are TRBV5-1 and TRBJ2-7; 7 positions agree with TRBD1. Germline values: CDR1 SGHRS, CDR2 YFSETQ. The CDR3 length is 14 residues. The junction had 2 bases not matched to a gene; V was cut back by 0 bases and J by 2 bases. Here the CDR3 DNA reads TGCGCCAGCAGCTTGGGAACAGGGGCCTACGAGCAGTACTTC. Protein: CASSLGTGAYEQYF.

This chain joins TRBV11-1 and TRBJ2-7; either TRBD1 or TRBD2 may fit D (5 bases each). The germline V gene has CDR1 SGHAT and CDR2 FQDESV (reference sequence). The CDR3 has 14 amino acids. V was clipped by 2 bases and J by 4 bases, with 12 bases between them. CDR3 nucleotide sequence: TGTGCCAGCAGCTTATTCCAGGGACCGTACGAGCAGTACTTC. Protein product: CASSLFQGPYEQYF.

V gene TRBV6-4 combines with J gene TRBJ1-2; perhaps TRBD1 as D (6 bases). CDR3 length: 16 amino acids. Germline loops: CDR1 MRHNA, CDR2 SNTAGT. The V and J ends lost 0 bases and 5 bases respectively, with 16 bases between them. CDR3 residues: CASSDSTGQSPYGYTF. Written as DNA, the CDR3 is TGTGCCAGCAGTGACTCCACCGGACAGTCTCCATATGGCTACACCTTC.

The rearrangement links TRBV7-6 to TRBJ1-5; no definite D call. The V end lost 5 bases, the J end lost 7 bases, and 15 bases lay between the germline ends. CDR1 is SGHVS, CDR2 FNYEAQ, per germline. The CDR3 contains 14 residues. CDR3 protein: CASSRTPGSQPQHF. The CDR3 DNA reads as TGTGCCAGCAGCCGCACCCCGGGGAGCCAGCCCCAGCATTTT.

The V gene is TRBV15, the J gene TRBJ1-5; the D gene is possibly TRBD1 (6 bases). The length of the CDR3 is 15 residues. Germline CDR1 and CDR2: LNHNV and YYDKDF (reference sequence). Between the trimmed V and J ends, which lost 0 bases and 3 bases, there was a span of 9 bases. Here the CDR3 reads CATSRERGFNQPQHF. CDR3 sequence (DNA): TGTGCCACCAGCAGAGAGAGGGGGTTCAATCAGCCCCAGCATTTT.

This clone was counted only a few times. The chain's CDR3 is CASSEDLNSGNTIYF. DNA for the CDR3: TGTGCCAGCAGTGAAGACCTTAACTCTGGAAACACCATATATTTT. The chain couples TRBV6-1 to TRBJ1-3; D unresolved. This CDR3 has 15 amino acids. Germline V lookup: CDR1 MNHNS, CDR2 SASEGT. The V gene lost 1 base and the J gene lost 0 bases, with 7 bases spanning the gap.

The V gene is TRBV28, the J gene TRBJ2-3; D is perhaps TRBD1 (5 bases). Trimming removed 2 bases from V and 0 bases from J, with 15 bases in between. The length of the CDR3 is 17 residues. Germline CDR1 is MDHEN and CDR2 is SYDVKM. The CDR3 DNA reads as TGTGCCAGCAGTTTAGGGCAGGGAAGGTCTAGCACAGATACGCAGTATTTT. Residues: CASSLGQGRSSTDTQYF.

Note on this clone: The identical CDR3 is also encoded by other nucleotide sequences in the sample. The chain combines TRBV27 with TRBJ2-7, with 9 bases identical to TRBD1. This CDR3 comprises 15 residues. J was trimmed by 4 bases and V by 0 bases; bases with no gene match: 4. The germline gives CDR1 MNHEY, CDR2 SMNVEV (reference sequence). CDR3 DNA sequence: TGTGCCAGCAGTTTATCGGGACAGGGATCTTACGAGCAGTACTTC. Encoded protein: CASSLSGQGSYEQYF.

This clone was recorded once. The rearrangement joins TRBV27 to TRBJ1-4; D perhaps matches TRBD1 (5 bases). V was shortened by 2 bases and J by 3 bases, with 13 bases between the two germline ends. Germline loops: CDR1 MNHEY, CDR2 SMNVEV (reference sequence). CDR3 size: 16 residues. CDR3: CASSLRTGPSNEKLFF. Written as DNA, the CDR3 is TGTGCCAGCAGTTTACGTACGGGGCCCTCTAATGAAAAACTGTTTTTT.

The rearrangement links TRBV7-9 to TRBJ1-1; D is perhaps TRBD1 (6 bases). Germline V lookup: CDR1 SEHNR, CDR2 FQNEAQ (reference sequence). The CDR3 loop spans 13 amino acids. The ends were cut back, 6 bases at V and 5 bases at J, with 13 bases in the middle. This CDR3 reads CASRPGGGTEAFF. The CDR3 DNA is TGTGCCAGCAGGCCCGGAGGGGGAACTGAAGCTTTCTTT. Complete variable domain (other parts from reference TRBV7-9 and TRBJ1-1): DTGVSQNPRHKITKRGQNVTFRCDPISEHNRLYWYRQTLGQGPEFLTYFQNEAQLEKSRLLSDRFSAERPKGSFSTLEIQRTEQGDSAMYLCASRPGGGTEAFFGQGTRLTVV.